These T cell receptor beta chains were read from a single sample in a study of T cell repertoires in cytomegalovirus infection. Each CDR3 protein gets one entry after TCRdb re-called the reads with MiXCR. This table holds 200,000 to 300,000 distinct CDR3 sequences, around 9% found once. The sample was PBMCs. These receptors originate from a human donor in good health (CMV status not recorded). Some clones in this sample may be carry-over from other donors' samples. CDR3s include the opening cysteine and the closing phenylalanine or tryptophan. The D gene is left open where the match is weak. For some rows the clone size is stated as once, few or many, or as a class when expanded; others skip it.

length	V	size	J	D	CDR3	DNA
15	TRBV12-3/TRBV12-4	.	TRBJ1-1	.	CASSFVPPERNEAFF	TGTGCCAGCAGTTTTGTGCCGCCCGAGCGGAATGAAGCTTTCTTT
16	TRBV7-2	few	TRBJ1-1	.	CASSLEGGGMNTEAFF	TGTGCCAGCAGCTTAGAGGGCGGAGGTATGAACACTGAAGCTTTCTTT
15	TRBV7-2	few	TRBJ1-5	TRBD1	CASSYTGGGNQPQHF	TGTGCCAGCAGCTATACAGGGGGGGGCAATCAGCCCCAGCATTTT
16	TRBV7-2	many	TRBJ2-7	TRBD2	CASSRAGTSGNREQYF	TGTGCCAGCAGTCGAGCCGGGACTAGCGGGAACAGGGAGCAGTACTTC
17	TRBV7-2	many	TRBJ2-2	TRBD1	CASSAKAGGVNTGELFF	TGTGCCAGCAGCGCCAAAGCAGGGGGTGTGAACACCGGGGAGCTGTTTTTT
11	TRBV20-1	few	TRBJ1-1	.	CSPGGATEAFF	TGCAGTCCCGGGGGAGCCACTGAAGCTTTCTTT
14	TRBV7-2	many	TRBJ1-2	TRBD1	CASSLNAGGYGYTF	TGTGCCAGCAGCTTAAATGCAGGGGGCTATGGCTACACCTTC
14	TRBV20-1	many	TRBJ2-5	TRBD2	CSARSWREGETQYF	TGCAGTGCTAGGTCCTGGCGGGAGGGCGAGACCCAGTACTTC
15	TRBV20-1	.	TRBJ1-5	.	CSASRAGIGNQPQHF	TGCAGTGCTAGTCGAGCGGGGATCGGCAATCAGCCCCAGCATTTT
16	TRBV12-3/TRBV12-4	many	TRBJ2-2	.	CASTLGGAPNTGELFF	TGTGCCAGCACCCTTGGGGGGGCTCCGAACACCGGGGAGCTGTTTTTT
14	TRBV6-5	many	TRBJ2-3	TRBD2	CASSGLAGGDTQYF	TGTGCCAGCAGCGGACTAGCGGGAGGGGATACGCAGTATTTT
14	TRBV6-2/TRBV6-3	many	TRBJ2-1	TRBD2	CASSLSGGANEQFF	TGTGCCAGCAGCCTTAGCGGGGGGGCAAATGAGCAGTTCTTC
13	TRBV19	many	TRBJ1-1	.	CASSIRGLTEAFF	TGTGCCAGTAGTATTCGGGGTTTAACTGAAGCTTTCTTT
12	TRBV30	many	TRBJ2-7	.	CAWKGLSYEQYF	TGTGCCTGGAAGGGACTCTCCTACGAGCAGTACTTC
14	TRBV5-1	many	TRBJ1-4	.	CASSLWTANEKLFF	TGCGCCAGCAGCTTGTGGACAGCTAATGAAAAACTGTTTTTT
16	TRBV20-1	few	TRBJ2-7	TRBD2	CSAPNSLAGNSYEQYF	TGCAGTGCTCCTAACAGCTTAGCGGGGAACTCCTACGAGCAGTACTTC
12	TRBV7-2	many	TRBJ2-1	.	CASSPDRNEQFF	TGTGCCAGCAGCCCCGACCGTAATGAGCAGTTCTTC